Listed below are T cell receptor beta chains from one sample, sequenced in a study of CXCR3-negative and CXCR3-positive naive CD8 T cells. With the 5' RACE reads reprocessed, TCRdb shows one record per CDR3 protein and no DNA. The listing contains just under 90,000 distinct CDR3 sequences. Sequences were obtained from naive CXCR3+ CD8+ T cells from blood. The receptor set was obtained from a human donor in good health. Some clones in this sample may be carry-over from other donors' samples. CDR3s include the opening cysteine and the closing phenylalanine or tryptophan. A clone size is listed for some rows: how often the clone was seen (once, few, many), or a class if it is expanded.

size	V	J	CDR3
.	TRBV28	TRBJ2-3	CASSLGTGSGTQYF
.	TRBV6-2/TRBV6-3	TRBJ2-7	CASILGRSTYEQYF
.	TRBV14	TRBJ2-3	CASSQDLGGNTDTQYF
.	TRBV4-2	TRBJ2-7	CASSQVAGVYSVEQYF
.	TRBV4-3	TRBJ2-1	CASSHIVQGASYNEQFF
.	TRBV2	TRBJ1-5	CASMRGSLSNQPQHF
.	TRBV28	TRBJ2-2	CASSWTANTGELFF
.	TRBV5-4	TRBJ2-5	CASSFGLAGGGETQYF
.	TRBV7-2	TRBJ2-2	CASSLIHWALPGTSGSGELFF
.	TRBV12-3/TRBV12-4	TRBJ1-2	CASSFDGGGGYTF
.	TRBV28	TRBJ2-5	CASSVGETGLETQYF
.	TRBV6-2/TRBV6-3	TRBJ2-1	CASSTLSNEQFF
.	TRBV28	TRBJ2-7	CASTQPPFYEQYF
.	TRBV12-3/TRBV12-4	TRBJ2-3	CASSITETFTDTQYF
.	TRBV11-3	TRBJ1-1	CASRGILVAEAFF
.	TRBV12-3/TRBV12-4	TRBJ2-3	CASRNGTGRDTQYF
.	TRBV28	TRBJ1-2	CASTLVEGYGYTF
.	TRBV28	TRBJ1-1	CASTGAFTEAFF
.	TRBV2	TRBJ2-7	CARKDRAAYEQYF
.	TRBV9	TRBJ2-2	CASTTEEGREAGELFF
.	TRBV29-1	TRBJ2-5	CSVDGGAGFPSRLQETQYF
.	TRBV12-3/TRBV12-4	TRBJ1-1	CASSLGGSGTEAFF
.	TRBV12-3/TRBV12-4	TRBJ1-4	CASNQFGQATNEKLFF
.	TRBV6-4	TRBJ2-1	CASSRTSGINEQFF
.	TRBV3-1	TRBJ2-7	CASSHGGRPYEQYF
.	TRBV5-5	TRBJ2-7	CASSLVLADLYEQYF
.	TRBV6-5	TRBJ2-2	CASSSGYHGGELFF
.	TRBV6-6	TRBJ1-3	CARGQPFSGNTIYF
.	TRBV2	TRBJ2-6	CASSPRPGPHGANVLTF
.	TRBV7-9	TRBJ1-2	CASSTQDRGQGGYTF
.	TRBV12-3/TRBV12-4	TRBJ2-1	CASSPSGSYNEQFF
.	TRBV6-5	TRBJ2-5	CASSRTGYNRETQYF
.	TRBV12-3/TRBV12-4	TRBJ1-5	CASSPLDRGGNQPQHF
.	TRBV7-9	TRBJ1-2	CASSSGEGTTYGYTF
.	TRBV25-1	TRBJ1-4	CASTETGREKLFF
.	TRBV12-3/TRBV12-4	TRBJ2-6	CASSLWGIHSGANVLTF
.	TRBV20-1	TRBJ2-7	CSARDLQKGYEQYF
.	TRBV19	TRBJ2-2	CASYPRTKASGGTGELFF
.	TRBV27	TRBJ2-6	CASSFGVGANVLTF
.	TRBV7-9	TRBJ2-4	CASSLVSGDAKNIQYF
.	TRBV4-3	TRBJ2-7	CASSQDRRGVYEQYF
.	TRBV5-1	TRBJ2-5	CASSLFRQTYQETQYF
.	TRBV6-2/TRBV6-3	TRBJ1-5	CASSQLQGSWDQPQHF
.	TRBV6-6	TRBJ1-4	CASSYSTPGNEKLFF
.	TRBV19	TRBJ1-3	CASSLASGNTIYF
.	TRBV10-3	TRBJ1-4	CAISEGSPNEKLFF
.	TRBV7-9	TRBJ1-1	CASSLVGTSNTEAFF
.	TRBV5-1	TRBJ2-1	CASSFYVSSYNEQFF
.	TRBV28	TRBJ2-1	CASSGLPTVNEQFF
.	TRBV5-1	TRBJ2-7	CASSAGTGPSYEQYF
.	TRBV5-1	TRBJ2-6	CASSLGQGQDVLTF
.	TRBV5-6	TRBJ2-2	CASSLQRGRPGELFF
.	TRBV28	TRBJ2-7	CASSPRWGSYEQYF
.	TRBV29-1	TRBJ2-2	CSVAYRGPTGELFF
.	TRBV29-1	TRBJ1-2	CSVDRTSNYGYTF
.	TRBV28	TRBJ2-7	CASSFLSRAYEQYF
.	TRBV7-6	TRBJ1-1	CASSLSKNTEAFF
medium-sized	TRBV12-3/TRBV12-4	TRBJ2-7	CASSFSYEQYF